The present entry profiles one T cell receptor beta chain with its context. Positive CCR7 selection of CD45RO-negative cells yielded the naive CD8 cells, and terminally differentiated effector memory CD45RA+ cells were excluded. HIV-negative, healthy adults without recent acute infections or vaccinations were the donors. The record originates from a study of shared clonotypes between healthy human individuals. On the study more broadly: Per donor, three plates held CD4 naive cells, three held CD4 memory, two held CD8 naive and one held CD8 memory.

TCRdb's table, derived via immunoSEQ multiplex PCR, lists solely in-frame clones and lacks some. Of about 2 million clones in the sample, roughly 95% are singletons; the top ten hold 1.2%. The CDR3 spans 16 residues. V trimming: 0 bases; J trimming: 4 bases; junction bases outside the gene matches: 5. CDR1 and CDR2 (germline): MGHRA, YSYEKL. The sequencing input was naive CD8+ T cells sorted from blood. The origin of this receptor is a young man in good health. V usage is TRBV4-1 and J usage is TRBJ1-2; 10 bases map to TRBD1. This chain's CDR3 is CASSQDRTGGGYGYTF. In nucleotides, the CDR3 is TGCGCCAGCAGCCAAGACCGGACAGGGGGAGGCTATGGCTACACCTTC.